What follows is one T cell receptor beta chain and its context. Its antigen is still unknown. CDR1 and CDR2 from the germline V gene are SGHAT and FQNNGV. CDR3 size: 14 residues. Trimming cost V 5 bases and J 4 bases; bases outside gene matches: 6. This entry is derived from a study of post-analysis software for immune sequencing data. Study-level points and caveats: The normalized Chao1 diversity of multiple sclerosis patients was significantly lower than that of controls.

Prepared libraries of TCR beta cDNA carried unique molecular identifiers. TCRdb itself ran the PCR reads through MiXCR, one entry per CDR3 protein. The table records some 160,000 distinct CDR3 sequences, 35% to 40% of them present only once. The sample here was blood, taken after autologous hematopoietic stem cell transplantation. This sequence originates from a girl aged 10-17 years with multiple sclerosis. The chain is built from TRBV11-2 and TRBJ2-7; 9 nucleotides agree with TRBD1. The CDR3 reads CASSPDRGEYEQYF. The DNA of the CDR3 is TGTGCCAGCAGCCCGGACAGGGGAGAGTACGAGCAGTACTTC.